The 25 T cell receptor beta chains presented below share a single source sample, sequenced in a study of blood T cells in healthy people across ages. The second PCR ran 7 to 11 cycles with a sample-barcoded 5' primer and J-beta primers. TCRdb re-called the 5' RACE reads with MiXCR, one entry per CDR3 protein. Among about 720,000 distinct CDR3 sequences, roughly 25% were seen once, and the ten largest hold under 4.5%. This same sample was also taken into another study, of T cells of mothers and their children.

What was sequenced was blood. The source of these receptors is a boy aged 5-17 years in good health.

This clonotype came up a few times. This chain links TRBV5-4 with TRBJ2-2, with D possibly TRBD2 on 6 matching bases. The V end lost 4 bases, the J end lost 7 bases, and 23 bases lay between the germline ends. CDR1 is SGHNT and CDR2 is YYREEE in the germline V gene (reference sequence). This CDR3 spans 17 amino acids. The CDR3 bases are TGTGCCAGCAGCCCCTCGGGGACTCGCGTCTCCCACGGGGAGCTGTTTTTT. This translates into CASSPSGTRVSHGELFF. The whole variable domain, remainder taken from reference TRBV5-4 and TRBJ2-2, is ETGVTQSPTHLIKTRGQQVTLRCSSQSGHNTVSWYQQALGQGPQFIFQYYREEENGRGNFPPRFSGLQFPNYSSELNVNALELDDSALYLCASSPSGTRVSHGELFFGEGSRLTVL.

The rearrangement joins TRBV7-2 to TRBJ2-5; the D is unclear. The J call may be mistaken, given a closer DNA end match to TRBJ2-1. The CDR3 contains 14 residues. The germline V gene has CDR1 SGHTA and CDR2 FQGNSA. CDR3 protein: CASSLGVRLGEQFF. CDR3 sequence (DNA): TGTGCCAGCAGCTTAGGGGTCAGGCTCGGTGAGCAGTTCTTC.

J is TRBJ2-1 and V is TRBV4-1; 14 bases are a match to TRBD2. The CDR3 has 16 residues. Trimming took 6 bases from V and 6 from J; bases not matched to a gene: 7. Germline values: CDR1 MGHRA, CDR2 YSYEKL. The CDR3 DNA is TGCGCCAGCAGACGACTAGCGGGAGGGCCAGGCAATGAGCAGTTCTTC. It translates to CASRRLAGGPGNEQFF.

This clonotype appeared a few times. The chain combines TRBV4-2 with TRBJ2-7, with 9 bases matching TRBD2. The CDR3 runs 15 residues. Trimming cost V 3 bases and J 7 bases; bases outside gene matches: 10. Germline V gene data show CDR1 as LGHNA and CDR2 as YNFKEQ. The CDR3 nucleotides are TGTGCCAGCAGCCAGGTGGCGGGAGGGCCGGAAGAGCAGTACTTC. Translating it yields CASSQVAGGPEEQYF.

This clonotype has more than one count but fewer than ten. V is TRBV27 and J is TRBJ1-5; 9 bases are a match to TRBD1. J gave up 3 bases and V 6 bases, and 3 bases lay outside the gene matches. CDR1 MNHEY and CDR2 SMNVEV come from the germline V gene (reference sequence). This CDR3 spans 14 amino acids. In nucleotides, the CDR3 is TGTGCCAGCAGCGGGACAGGGACCAATCAGCCCCAGCATTTT. Its protein is CASSGTGTNQPQHF.

The V call is TRBV3-1, the J call TRBJ2-5; 11 bases match TRBD2. The CDR3 consists of 17 residues. Germline assignment: CDR1 LGHDT and CDR2 YNNKEL (reference sequence). V dropped 3 bases and J dropped 5; count of bases not matched to a gene: 11. CDR3 DNA: TGTGCCAGCAGCCAGGTTTCACTAGCGGGAGTGGTGGAGACCCAGTACTTC. Translating it yields CASSQVSLAGVVETQYF.

V usage is TRBV29-1 and J usage is TRBJ2-5; D is unclear. Per germline, CDR1 SQVTM and CDR2 ANQGSEA. The V end was cut by 3 bases, the J end by 2 bases, with 25 bases between. The CDR3 extends over 18 amino acids. CDR3 residues: CSVDGARSEQGPQETQYF. In DNA, the CDR3 is TGCAGCGTTGATGGAGCTCGGAGCGAACAAGGGCCACAAGAGACCCAGTACTTC.

This sequence joins TRBV4-3 and TRBJ2-2; D gene uncertain. Trimming shortened V by 1 base and J by 6 bases, and 15 bases separated the two germline ends. Germline V gene lookup returns CDR1 LGHNA and CDR2 YSLEER. The CDR3 totals 16 residues. The CDR3 DNA reads as TGCGCCAGCAGCCAAGGGGCGGCTCTTACCGCCGGGGAGCTGTTTTTT. Its translation is CASSQGAALTAGELFF.

This sequence joins TRBV27 and TRBJ2-1; D not certain. V was shortened by 10 bases and J by 6 bases, with 19 bases between the two germline ends. CDR1 and CDR2 from the germline V gene are MNHEY and SMNVEV (reference sequence). CDR3 length equals 14 residues. The CDR3 bases are TGTGCCAACAGCCTATCACCCGATGGCAATGAGCAGTTCTTC. It specifies CANSLSPDGNEQFF.

The V gene is TRBV6-2 or TRBV6-3, the J gene TRBJ1-5; no reliable D call. This CDR3 has 15 amino acids. Per the germline V gene, CDR1 is MNHEY and CDR2 is SVGEGT. V shed 4 bases and J shed 7 bases, with 17 bases lying between them. CDR3 DNA sequence: TGTGCCAGCAGTTTTGCAGGAGCCCCCCGGCAGCCCCAGCATTTT. The encoded protein is CASSFAGAPRQPQHF.

J is TRBJ2-2 and V is TRBV29-1; the match to TRBD2 covers 15 bases. The V segment lost 4 bases and the J segment 5 bases; nucleotides outside the gene matches: 2. Germline values: CDR1 SQVTM, CDR2 ANQGSEA. This CDR3 has 15 residues. In DNA form, the CDR3 reads TGCAGCGTTGCCGGACTAGCGGGGGGGACCGGGGAGCTGTTTTTT. Translating gives CSVAGLAGGTGELFF.

The chain couples TRBV15 to TRBJ1-5; 8 bases map to TRBD1. V lost 2 bases, J lost 7 bases, and 10 bases stayed unmatched. From germline, CDR1 is LNHNV and CDR2 YYDKDF (reference sequence). This CDR3 has 16 residues. The CDR3 DNA reads as TGTGCCACCAGCAGACCGATAAAGACAGGGGAGCAGCCCCAGCATTTT. Protein: CATSRPIKTGEQPQHF.

This chain joins TRBV28 and TRBJ1-6; no clear D gene. The CDR3 loop spans 14 amino acids. Germline-derived CDR1 and CDR2 are MDHEN and SYDVKM. V lost 2 bases and J lost 6, with 8 bases in between. CDR3 nucleotides: TGTGCCAGCAGTTTAGGGCAGCCTAATTCACCCCTCCACTTT. Protein product: CASSLGQPNSPLHF.

The chain is built from TRBV9 and TRBJ2-1, with D uncertain. Germline loops: CDR1 SGDLS, CDR2 YYNGEE. V was clipped by 4 bases and J by 2 bases, with 16 bases between them. CDR3 length: 16 amino acids. The CDR3 DNA follows: TGTGCCAGCAGCCCAACGGTTAGGGTCACCTACAATGAGCAGTTCTTC. Residues: CASSPTVRVTYNEQFF.

This clonotype was detected many times. The rearrangement links TRBV10-3 to TRBJ2-3; 9 bases agree with TRBD2. The CDR3 is made up of 17 amino acids. Germline V gives CDR1 ENHRY, CDR2 SYGVKD. The trim removed 2 bases at V and 1 base at J, leaving 7 bases unmatched. The CDR3 here is CAISEAIAGDRTDTQYF. CDR3 nucleotide sequence: TGTGCCATCAGTGAGGCTATAGCGGGAGATCGCACAGATACGCAGTATTTT.

This clonotype was picked up a small number of times. This chain joins TRBV7-9 and TRBJ1-4; D possibly corresponds to TRBD1 (6 bases). The length of the CDR3 is 15 residues. V was cut by 5 bases and J by 3 bases, with 13 bases left in between. Germline values: CDR1 SEHNR, CDR2 FQNEAQ (reference sequence). The CDR3 sequence: CASSGRTEANEKLFF. In nucleotides, the CDR3 is TGTGCCAGCAGCGGTCGGACAGAGGCTAATGAAAAACTGTTTTTT.

The chain carries TRBV14 and TRBJ2-5; D possibly corresponds to TRBD1 (5 bases). The germline V gene encodes CDR1 SGHDN and CDR2 FVKESK. The V end lost 0 bases, the J end lost 2 bases, and 10 bases lay between the germline ends. This CDR3 is built from 15 residues. CDR3 protein: CASSQDFRTQETQYF. DNA for the CDR3: TGTGCCAGCAGCCAAGATTTCAGGACACAAGAGACCCAGTACTTC.

This chain joins TRBV27 and TRBJ2-7; no clear D. The ends were cut back, 3 bases at V and 2 bases at J, with 8 bases in the middle. The CDR3 sequence is 13 residues long. Germline CDR1 and CDR2: MNHEY and SMNVEV (reference sequence). The CDR3 loop reads CASSLGHAYEQYF. The CDR3 bases are TGTGCCAGCAGTTTGGGCCATGCCTACGAGCAGTACTTC.

The rearrangement uses TRBV15 and TRBJ1-5; possibly TRBD1 for D (5 bases). The CDR3 has 14 residues. The germline V and J ends were trimmed by 0 bases and 7 bases, with 10 bases remaining between them. Germline V gene sequence: CDR1 LNHNV, CDR2 YYDKDF (reference sequence). The DNA of the CDR3 is TGTGCCACCAGCAGAGATCGGGGGGAACAGCCCCAGCATTTT. As protein: CATSRDRGEQPQHF.

This clonotype was detected a few times. The V and J genes are TRBV15 and TRBJ2-7; tentative D call: TRBD1 (5 bases). Germline lookup yields CDR1 LNHNV and CDR2 YYDKDF (reference sequence). Trimming took off 0 bases at V and 2 bases at J, with 5 bases between the two ends. This CDR3 is built from 13 residues. CDR3: CATSREGAYEQYF. CDR3 sequence (DNA): TGTGCCACCAGCAGAGAAGGGGCCTACGAGCAGTACTTC.

The chain links TRBV6-6 to TRBJ2-7, with 8 bases matching TRBD1. The CDR3 runs to 14 residues. The germline V gene has CDR1 MNHNY and CDR2 SVGAGI (reference sequence). With 5 bases clipped from V and 3 bases from J, the junction kept 6 bases outside the gene matches. CDR3 amino acids: CASSKGQEVYEQYF. Written as DNA, the CDR3 is TGTGCCAGCAGTAAGGGACAGGAGGTCTACGAGCAGTACTTC.

This sequence joins TRBV6-2 or TRBV6-3 and TRBJ1-2, with D unclear. Germline V gives CDR1 MNHEY, CDR2 SVGEGT. Deletions cut 6 bases from V and 8 bases from J, with 7 bases between. This CDR3 spans 10 amino acids. The CDR3 loop is CASSLAGYTF. The CDR3 DNA sequence: TGTGCCAGCAGCCTAGCAGGCTACACCTTC.

V usage is TRBV9 and J usage is TRBJ1-5, with unresolved D. V gave up 2 bases and J gave up 7 bases, with 10 bases separating them. CDR1 is SGDLS and CDR2 is YYNGEE in the germline V gene. CDR3 length equals 13 residues. CDR3 region: CASSVRQKQPQHF. The CDR3 coding sequence is TGTGCCAGCAGCGTTCGTCAGAAACAGCCCCAGCATTTT.

There are a few counts of this clonotype. Germline is not matched at one junction end, which may reflect a read error. This chain uses TRBV6-2 or TRBV6-3 with TRBJ2-7; 7 bases line up with TRBD2. The CDR3 totals 15 residues. Germline V CDR1 and CDR2: MNHEY, SVGEGT. The CDR3 loop reads CASSPWGGVSYGQYF. For the CDR3, the DNA is TGTGCCAGCAGCCCCTGGGGGGGAGTCTCCTACGGGCAGTACTTC.

DNA of the CDR3: TGCAGTGCTAGAGATCCCCGGAACTCTGGAAACACCATATATTTT. This codes for CSARDPRNSGNTIYF. The chain employs TRBV20-1 and TRBJ1-3; D is unclear. This CDR3 is 15 amino acids long. The V gene's germline CDR1 is DFQATT and CDR2 SNEGSKA (reference sequence). V lost 0 bases, J lost 0 bases, and 9 bases lay in between.